This entry is about one T cell receptor beta chain. Germline assignment: CDR1 SGHRS and CDR2 YFSETQ. Unmatched junction bases numbered 6, after V lost 5 bases and J lost 3 bases. The CDR3 covers 16 residues. These data originate in a study of cytomegalovirus exposure and HLA in healthy donors. Using immunoSEQ multiplex PCR, the repertoire was profiled, and TCRdb retains in-frame clones only, with some absent. The table records a few hundred thousand clones, 75% to 95% of them present only once. Sequencing input: PBMCs. The TCR comes from a woman aged 18-29 years in good health and CMV-seronegative. V usage is TRBV5-1 and J usage is TRBJ2-1; TRBD2 agrees at 12 bases. The CDR3 region has the DNA TGCGCCAGCAGGAGGACTAGCGGGACCTACTACAATGAGCAGTTCTTC. It encodes CASRRTSGTYYNEQFF.